These 6 T cell receptor beta chains originate from one sample sequenced in a study of naive and memory T cell subsets. Both TRBC1 and TRBC2 were covered by a beta constant-region primer of two equimolar oligonucleotides. TCRdb used MiXCR to reprocess the UMI-ligation and nested PCR reads, holding one entry per CDR3 protein. The sample has some 150,000 distinct CDR3 sequences; over 15% are singletons. Material for sequencing was naive CD4+ T cells from blood. The receptors shown here come from a human donor in good health.

In this sample, this clonotype turned up a few times. CDR3 in amino acids: CASSLTGGEYNEQFF. CDR3 bases: TGTGCCAGCAGCCTGACAGGGGGCGAATACAATGAGCAGTTCTTC. The J gene is TRBJ2-1, the V gene TRBV12-3 or TRBV12-4, with 10 bases identical to TRBD1. Trimming took 6 bases from V and 4 from J; bases not matched to a gene: 6. This CDR3 is 15 amino acids long.

This clonotype was observed a handful of times. The chain joins TRBV20-1 to TRBJ2-5; 9 bases line up with TRBD2. The CDR3 totals 15 residues. V lost 1 base to trimming and J lost 5 bases; unmatched junction nucleotides: 8. Germline assignment: CDR1 DFQATT and CDR2 SNEGSKA (reference sequence). CDR3 protein: CSARAGTSLGETQYF. The CDR3 DNA sequence: TGCAGTGCTAGAGCCGGGACTAGCCTTGGGGAGACCCAGTACTTC.

In DNA, the CDR3 is TGTGCCAGCAGCCCGAGCCGCATCAGGGAAGATACGCAGTATTTT. Residues: CASSPSRIREDTQYF. This sequence joins TRBV7-6 and TRBJ2-3; D perhaps matches TRBD1 (5 bases). Germline assignment: CDR1 SGHVS and CDR2 FNYEAQ. This CDR3 is built from 15 residues. Between the trimmed V and J ends, which lost 5 bases and 5 bases, there was a span of 17 bases.

CDR3 loop: CASSLGLTGNQETQYF. The DNA of the CDR3 is TGTGCCAGCAGCTTAGGGTTGACGGGAAACCAAGAGACCCAGTACTTC. The chain carries TRBV7-3 and TRBJ2-5, with TRBD2 as a possible D gene (5 bases). Looked up from germline, CDR1 is SGHTA and CDR2 is FQGTGA. Trimming removed 2 bases at V and 0 bases at J, with 13 bases between. The CDR3 totals 16 residues.

This sequence joins TRBV27 and TRBJ2-5; tentatively, D is TRBD1 or TRBD2 (6 bases each). The CDR3 consists of 16 residues. Germline V gene sequence: CDR1 MNHEY, CDR2 SMNVEV (reference sequence). V was pared by 2 bases and J by 1 base, with 14 bases between. The CDR3 DNA is TGTGCCAGCAGTTTAGGATGGGGGGCAGCCCAAGAGACCCAGTACTTC. This encodes CASSLGWGAAQETQYF.

V is TRBV4-1 and J is TRBJ1-6; D unresolved. The germline gives CDR1 MGHRA, CDR2 YSYEKL. V dropped 4 bases and J dropped 0 bases, with 22 bases sitting between them. The CDR3 totals 20 residues. In DNA form, the CDR3 reads TGCGCCAGCAGCCTCACTTCTGCCGGTGGTGGTAACTCCTATAATTCACCCCTCCACTTT. Translation gives CASSLTSAGGGNSYNSPLHF.